The rows below give T cell receptor beta chains drawn from one sample of a study of glioma-infiltrating T cells. A single record per CDR3 protein comes from TCRdb applying MiXCR to the multiplex PCR reads. The data hold 40,000 or so distinct CDR3 sequences, with about 20% observed a single time. What was sequenced was glioma tissue, nonneoplastic brain tissue, or PBMCs (not recorded which). These receptors were taken from a human donor with low-grade glioma or glioblastoma, undergoing nonglioma brain surgery, or in good health (not recorded which). Both conserved end residues are part of each CDR3. Each record gives: D gene, J gene, V gene, clone size, CDR3 protein, CDR3 DNA. The D gene is left open where the match is weak. Clone size is not always given. Where it is, it says once, few, many or a class for expanded clones.

D: .
J: TRBJ2-1
V: TRBV28
size: many
CDR3: CASSLRSEQFF
DNA: TGTGCCAGCAGTTTAAGGAGTGAGCAGTTCTTC

D: .
J: TRBJ2-1
V: TRBV20-1
size: many
CDR3: CSADSLTDSYNEQFF
DNA: TGCAGTGCTGACTCTTTAACAGACTCCTACAATGAGCAGTTCTTC

D: TRBD1
J: TRBJ1-5
V: TRBV28
size: many
CDR3: CASGSNRGNQPQHF
DNA: TGTGCCAGCGGGTCAAACAGGGGAAATCAGCCCCAGCATTTT

D: .
J: TRBJ1-5
V: TRBV4-1
size: many
CDR3: CASSQDMVYGSNQPQHF
DNA: TGCGCCAGCAGCCAAGATATGGTTTACGGTAGCAATCAGCCCCAGCATTTT

D: TRBD1
J: TRBJ1-6
V: TRBV6-2/TRBV6-3
size: many
CDR3: CASSQQGQGASPLHF
DNA: TGTGCCAGCAGCCAGCAGGGACAGGGGGCAAGTCCCCTCCACTTT

D: TRBD1
J: TRBJ1-1
V: TRBV29-1
size: .
CDR3: CSVGTGQGSTEAFF
DNA: TGCAGCGTTGGGACGGGACAGGGGAGCACTGAAGCTTTCTTT

D: TRBD1
J: TRBJ2-1
V: TRBV2
size: many
CDR3: CAIPNQDRDSSYNEQFF
DNA: TGTGCCATACCTAACCAAGACAGGGATAGCTCCTACAATGAGCAGTTCTTC

D: .
J: TRBJ1-5
V: TRBV7-8
size: .
CDR3: CASSLWGESSQPQHF
DNA: TGTGCCAGCAGCCTTTGGGGGGAGAGCAGTCAGCCCCAGCATTTT

D: TRBD2
J: TRBJ2-7
V: TRBV4-2
size: many
CDR3: CASSQAQAGGGYEQYF
DNA: TGTGCCAGCAGCCAAGCTCAAGCGGGAGGAGGCTACGAGCAGTACTTC

D: .
J: TRBJ1-1
V: TRBV11-2
size: many
CDR3: CASSFGHLLMNTEAFF
DNA: TGTGCCAGCAGCTTTGGACACTTACTAATGAACACTGAAGCTTTCTTT

D: .
J: TRBJ1-2
V: TRBV2
size: many
CDR3: CASSSSPGRGYGYTF
DNA: TGTGCCAGCAGTTCTTCCCCGGGACGGGGCTATGGCTACACCTTC

D: .
J: TRBJ2-7
V: TRBV6-1
size: medium-sized
CDR3: CASSEVNYEQYF
DNA: TGTGCCAGCAGTGAAGTCAATTACGAGCAGTACTTC

D: .
J: TRBJ1-5
V: TRBV19
size: few
CDR3: CASSITANNQPQHF
DNA: TGTGCCAGTAGTATTACAGCCAACAATCAGCCCCAGCATTTT

D: TRBD2
J: TRBJ2-5
V: TRBV20-1
size: many
CDR3: CSARDRRREVQETQYF
DNA: TGCAGTGCTAGAGATCGAAGGCGGGAGGTACAAGAGACCCAGTACTTC

D: .
J: TRBJ2-7
V: TRBV2
size: many
CDR3: CASKQDSPHEQYF
DNA: TGTGCCAGCAAGCAAGACAGTCCCCACGAGCAGTACTTC

D: TRBD1
J: TRBJ2-1
V: TRBV24-1
size: many
CDR3: CATSDPGQGARYNEQFF
DNA: TGTGCCACCAGTGATCCCGGACAGGGGGCGCGATACAATGAGCAGTTCTTC

D: TRBD1
J: TRBJ2-5
V: TRBV7-9
size: many
CDR3: CASRLRDRSLEETQYF
DNA: TGTGCCAGCAGACTTCGGGACAGAAGTTTAGAAGAGACCCAGTACTTC

D: .
J: TRBJ2-1
V: TRBV12-3/TRBV12-4
size: many
CDR3: CASSLGPNEQFF
DNA: TGTGCCAGCAGTTTAGGTCCCAATGAGCAGTTCTTC

D: .
J: TRBJ2-1
V: TRBV18
size: many
CDR3: CASSPPGDRNNEQFF
DNA: TGTGCCAGCTCACCACCCGGAGACAGGAACAATGAGCAGTTCTTC

D: .
J: TRBJ2-5
V: TRBV7-8
size: many
CDR3: CASGFIRQGEETQYF
DNA: TGTGCCAGCGGCTTTATAAGGCAGGGCGAGGAGACCCAGTACTTC

D: .
J: TRBJ2-1
V: TRBV5-1
size: many
CDR3: CASSLGPQNEQFF
DNA: TGCGCCAGCAGCTTGGGACCCCAAAATGAGCAGTTCTTC

D: .
J: TRBJ1-5
V: TRBV10-2
size: many
CDR3: CASGLDGNQPQHF
DNA: TGCGCCAGCGGCCTGGATGGCAATCAGCCCCAGCATTTT

D: .
J: TRBJ2-2
V: TRBV2
size: many
CDR3: CASSPPAENTGELFF
DNA: TGTGCCAGCAGCCCCCCAGCGGAAAACACCGGGGAGCTGTTTTTT

D: TRBD1
J: TRBJ2-7
V: TRBV28
size: many
CDR3: CASSFRMDRLSYEQYF
DNA: TGTGCCAGCAGTTTTCGCATGGACAGGCTGTCCTACGAGCAGTACTTC

D: TRBD1
J: TRBJ2-1
V: TRBV4-2
size: many
CDR3: CASSQRQGVNEQFF
DNA: TGTGCCAGCAGCCAGCGACAGGGGGTCAATGAGCAGTTCTTC

D: .
J: TRBJ2-3
V: TRBV30
size: .
CDR3: CAWSETANTDTQYF
DNA: TGTGCCTGGAGTGAGACGGCAAACACAGATACGCAGTATTTT

D: .
J: TRBJ2-1
V: TRBV14
size: .
CDR3: CASRQNFDEQFF
DNA: TGTGCCAGCAGGCAAAATTTCGATGAGCAGTTCTTC

D: TRBD1
J: TRBJ1-2
V: TRBV12-3/TRBV12-4
size: many
CDR3: CASSLGTGYGYTF
DNA: TGTGCCAGCAGTTTAGGGACAGGGTATGGCTACACCTTC

D: .
J: TRBJ1-1
V: TRBV18
size: many
CDR3: CASSPGVTNTEAFF
DNA: TGTGCCAGCTCTCCAGGGGTCACGAACACTGAAGCTTTCTTT

D: TRBD2
J: TRBJ2-7
V: TRBV6-1
size: .
CDR3: CASSLGVERGLDEQYF
DNA: TGCGCCAGCAGCCTGGGGGTGGAGCGGGGGCTCGACGAGCAGTACTTC

D: TRBD1
J: TRBJ1-1
V: TRBV20-1
size: many
CDR3: CSARPRGQITEAFF
DNA: TGCAGTGCTAGGCCCAGGGGGCAGATTACTGAAGCTTTCTTT

D: TRBD1
J: TRBJ1-1
V: TRBV28
size: many
CDR3: CASSLYRGHTEAFF
DNA: TGTGCCAGCAGTTTATACAGGGGGCACACTGAAGCTTTCTTT

D: .
J: TRBJ2-1
V: TRBV5-6
size: .
CDR3: CASSLSGQGTDEQFF
DNA: TGTGCCAGCAGCTTGAGCGGGCAGGGTACGGATGAGCAGTTCTTC

D: .
J: TRBJ2-5
V: TRBV5-4
size: many
CDR3: CASSLDRDETQYF
DNA: TGTGCCAGCAGCTTGGACAGGGATGAGACCCAGTACTTC

D: .
J: TRBJ1-1
V: TRBV20-1
size: many
CDR3: CSARAGNTEAFF
DNA: TGCAGTGCTAGAGCCGGGAACACTGAAGCTTTCTTT

D: .
J: TRBJ1-1
V: TRBV20-1
size: many
CDR3: CSARDPQETEAFF
DNA: TGCAGTGCTAGAGATCCCCAGGAAACTGAAGCTTTCTTT

D: TRBD1
J: TRBJ1-2
V: TRBV11-2
size: once
CDR3: CASSSPYWTGRGGYTF
DNA: TGTGCCAGCAGCAGTCCCTATTGGACAGGGAGGGGTGGCTACACCTTC

D: TRBD1
J: TRBJ1-2
V: TRBV14
size: many
CDR3: CASSRVPGTVDGYTF
DNA: TGTGCCAGCAGTCGAGTACCGGGGACAGTGGATGGCTACACCTTC

D: .
J: TRBJ1-5
V: TRBV27
size: many
CDR3: CASSSFRGGQPQHF
DNA: TGTGCCAGCAGTTCCTTCAGGGGAGGTCAGCCCCAGCATTTT

D: .
J: TRBJ2-5
V: TRBV12-3/TRBV12-4
size: few
CDR3: CASSLPGRRYQETQYF
DNA: TGTGCCAGCAGCCTACCAGGAAGACGGTACCAAGAGACCCAGTACTTC

D: .
J: TRBJ2-1
V: TRBV28
size: many
CDR3: CASRETWHEQFF
DNA: TGTGCCAGCAGAGAGACTTGGCATGAGCAGTTCTTC

D: .
J: TRBJ2-7
V: TRBV5-6
size: .
CDR3: CVSTPTPTSLYEQYF
DNA: TGTGTCAGCACCCCAACACCCACCTCCCTTTACGAGCAGTACTTC

D: TRBD1
J: TRBJ2-7
V: TRBV20-1
size: .
CDR3: CSARTGSGHEQYF
DNA: TGCAGTGCCAGGACAGGTAGTGGCCACGAGCAGTACTTC

D: .
J: TRBJ1-1
V: TRBV6-1
size: many
CDR3: CATSRVSDTEAFF
DNA: TGTGCCACCAGCAGGGTGTCCGACACTGAAGCTTTCTTT

D: .
J: TRBJ1-1
V: TRBV7-3
size: many
CDR3: CASSYRYHTEAFF
DNA: TGTGCCAGCAGCTATAGGTACCACACTGAAGCTTTCTTT

D: TRBD1
J: TRBJ2-3
V: TRBV7-9
size: many
CDR3: CASSFVSRDSSLTSTDTQYF
DNA: TGTGCCAGCAGCTTTGTCTCCCGGGACAGCTCACTTACTAGCACAGATACGCAGTATTTT

D: TRBD2
J: TRBJ2-7
V: TRBV28
size: many
CDR3: CASSPRKGTSGRGYEQYF
DNA: TGTGCCAGCAGTCCCCGGAAAGGGACTAGCGGGAGAGGTTACGAGCAGTACTTC

D: .
J: TRBJ1-3
V: TRBV6-2/TRBV6-3
size: many
CDR3: CASGKPGNTIYF
DNA: TGTGCCAGCGGGAAACCTGGAAACACCATATATTTT

D: TRBD2
J: TRBJ2-3
V: TRBV20-1
size: many
CDR3: CSAPGTSGKRDTQYF
DNA: TGCAGTGCTCCGGGGACTAGCGGGAAAAGGGATACGCAGTATTTT

D: TRBD1
J: TRBJ1-5
V: TRBV2
size: many
CDR3: CASRVGTGGNQPQHF
DNA: TGTGCCAGCAGAGTTGGGACAGGGGGGAATCAGCCCCAGCATTTT

D: .
J: TRBJ2-1
V: TRBV6-2/TRBV6-3
size: medium-sized
CDR3: CASSYSRFSYSEQFF
DNA: TGTGCCAGCAGTTATTCTCGATTCAGTTACAGTGAGCAGTTCTTC

D: TRBD2
J: TRBJ2-5
V: TRBV28
size: many
CDR3: CASRKTSGGRQETQYF
DNA: TGTGCCAGCAGAAAAACTAGCGGGGGGCGCCAAGAGACCCAGTACTTC

D: .
J: TRBJ2-7
V: TRBV7-9
size: many
CDR3: CASSSQPSLSEQYF
DNA: TGTGCCAGCAGTTCTCAGCCAAGCCTCTCCGAGCAGTACTTC

D: .
J: TRBJ2-7
V: TRBV2
size: .
CDR3: CASSEAGETDSYEQYF
DNA: TGTGCCAGCAGTGAAGCTGGGGAGACAGATTCCTACGAGCAGTACTTC